These 29 T cell receptor beta chains came from one sample sequenced in a study of blood T cell repertoires in COVID-19. Produced via immunoSEQ multiplex PCR; TCRdb's table is partial and in-frame only. The sample lists roughly 250,000 clones, roughly 87% occurring once. Material: peripheral blood. Receptors originate from a man aged 55-75 years who had recovered from COVID-19.

This clone was detected only once. The chain uses TRBV9 and TRBJ1-5, with 8 bases identical to TRBD1. This CDR3 is built from 14 residues. CDR1 is SGDLS, CDR2 YYNGEE, per germline. Trimming cost V 4 bases and J 7 bases; bases outside gene matches: 7. CDR3 in DNA: TGTGCCAGCAGCCGGACAGGGAGAGGGCAGCCCCAGCATTTT. Residues: CASSRTGRGQPQHF.

J is TRBJ1-4 and V is TRBV3-1 (or the pseudogene TRBV3-2); D perhaps matches TRBD1 (5 bases). CDR3 length equals 15 residues. Germline V gene sequence: CDR1 LGHDT, CDR2 YNNKEL (reference sequence). V was cut by 9 bases and J by 0 bases, with 14 bases left in between. The DNA for the CDR3 is TGTGCCAGTCAGGGTTGGGGTGCAACTAATGAAAAACTGTTTTTT. Protein sequence: CASQGWGATNEKLFF.

The V call is TRBV3-1 (or the pseudogene TRBV3-2), the J call TRBJ2-3; 7 bases fit TRBD2. V shed 4 bases and J 5 bases; nucleotides not matched to a gene: 9. This CDR3 region has 15 residues. Germline loops: CDR1 LGHDT, CDR2 YNNKEL (reference sequence). DNA of the CDR3: TGTGCCAGCAGCCCCCAAGCGGGGTACCGAGATACGCAGTATTTT. Translated, it gives CASSPQAGYRDTQYF.

The chain couples TRBV7-9 to TRBJ2-4; 10 positions agree with TRBD1. Germline lookup yields CDR1 SEHNR and CDR2 FQNEAQ (reference sequence). The CDR3 extends over 15 amino acids. The V gene end was trimmed by 4 bases and the J gene end by 7 bases; junction bases not matched to a gene: 7. CDR3 sequence: CASSWDRQGANIQYF. The CDR3 coding sequence is TGTGCCAGCAGCTGGGATAGACAGGGGGCCAACATTCAGTACTTC.

The chain employs TRBV6-5 and TRBJ1-2; maybe TRBD1 (5 bases). The ends were cut back, 8 bases at V and 2 bases at J, with 9 bases in the middle. The CDR3 has 12 residues. The V gene's germline CDR1 is MNHEY and CDR2 SVGAGI. In DNA, the CDR3 is TGTGCCAGCCTTGGACAAAACTATGGCTACACCTTC. Its protein is CASLGQNYGYTF.

This clone was picked up a small number of times. The chain has TRBV18 and TRBJ1-5; D is unclear. Looked up from germline, CDR1 is KGHSH and CDR2 is LQKENI. Trimming left V 3 bases short and J 7 bases short, with 13 bases between. This CDR3 spans 14 amino acids. CDR3 sequence reads: CASSPAPGRQPQHF. For the CDR3, the DNA is TGTGCCAGCTCACCCGCCCCAGGAAGGCAGCCCCAGCATTTT.

The genes are TRBV5-1 and TRBJ2-3; 7 bases are shared with TRBD1. The length of the CDR3 is 15 residues. CDR1 and CDR2 from the germline V gene are SGHRS and YFSETQ. Trimming removed 1 base from V and 5 bases from J; junction bases left unmatched: 7. The CDR3 DNA is TGCGCCAGCAGCTTGTCCGGGACAGCCGGAGATACGCAGTATTTT. Translation: CASSLSGTAGDTQYF.

The rearrangement uses TRBV28 and TRBJ1-5, with D perhaps TRBD1 (5 bases). The ends were cut back, 5 bases at V and 5 bases at J, with 10 bases in the middle. Germline-derived CDR1 and CDR2 are MDHEN and SYDVKM. CDR3 size: 13 residues. CDR3 sequence reads: CASSRGTHQPQHF. CDR3 nucleotide sequence: TGTGCCAGCAGTCGGGGGACGCATCAGCCCCAGCATTTT. Combining the CDR3 with reference TRBV28 and TRBJ1-5 gives the whole variable domain DVKVTQSSRYLVKRTGEKVFLECVQDMDHENMFWYRQDPGLGLRLIYFSYDVKMKEKGDIPEGYSVSREKKERFSLILESASTNQTSMYLCASSRGTHQPQHFGDGTRLSIL.

V gene TRBV5-1 combines with J gene TRBJ1-1; D uncertain. This CDR3 spans 14 amino acids. V was cut by 0 bases and J by 1 base, with 7 bases left in between. CDR1 SGHRS and CDR2 YFSETQ come from the germline V gene. CDR3 bases: TGCGCCAGCAGCTTGGGTAGTAAGAACACTGAAGCTTTCTTT. The encoded protein is CASSLGSKNTEAFF.

This chain joins TRBV10-1 and TRBJ1-4; a weak D match, TRBD1 (5 bases). Trimming removed 8 bases at V and 7 bases at J, with 17 bases between. In germline, CDR1 is WNHNN, CDR2 SYGVQD (reference sequence). The CDR3 consists of 14 residues. CDR3 loop: CASPPRNGGEKLFF. In nucleotides, the CDR3 is TGCGCCAGCCCCCCGCGGAACGGGGGTGAAAAACTGTTTTTT.

This rearrangement joins TRBV27 to TRBJ2-1, with D possibly matching TRBD2 (6 bases). The germline V gene has CDR1 MNHEY and CDR2 SMNVEV (reference sequence). V was trimmed by 5 bases and J by 3 bases, leaving 11 bases between them. This CDR3 comprises 14 residues. The CDR3 loop is CASSPRTIYNEQFF. The DNA of the CDR3 is TGTGCCAGCAGTCCCAGGACTATCTACAATGAGCAGTTCTTC.

V is TRBV12-5 and J is TRBJ1-2, with a tentative D call TRBD1 (6 bases). Germline CDR1 is LGHNT and CDR2 is FRNRAP. CDR3 length equals 16 residues. Trimming pared 0 bases from V and 4 bases from J, leaving 15 bases between. As DNA, the CDR3 is TGTGCTAGTGGTTTGGTCGCAGGGGCGATACTCTATGGCTACACCTTC. Its translation: CASGLVAGAILYGYTF.

The V and J genes are TRBV5-1 and TRBJ2-5; D might be TRBD2 (6 bases). Germline CDR1 is SGHRS and CDR2 is YFSETQ. Trimming cost V 4 bases and J 2 bases, with 15 bases left between them. The CDR3 runs 15 residues. The CDR3 bases are TGCGCCAGCAGCCCCGGTCGGGGGTTACAAGAGACCCAGTACTTC. Its translation: CASSPGRGLQETQYF.

CDR3 in amino acids: CAISEIVAGGRNEQFF. In DNA form, the CDR3 reads TGTGCCATCAGTGAGATTGTAGCGGGGGGGCGAAATGAGCAGTTCTTC. The chain has TRBV10-3 and TRBJ2-1; 11 bases align to TRBD2. Looked up from germline, CDR1 is ENHRY and CDR2 is SYGVKD. V lost 2 bases and J lost 7; bases outside the gene matches: 7. The CDR3 extends over 16 amino acids.

V usage is TRBV5-4 and J usage is TRBJ2-1, with 12 bases identical to TRBD2. CDR3 length: 17 residues. Germline CDR1 SGHNT, CDR2 YYREEE (reference sequence). The V and J ends lost 2 bases and 1 base, in that order; junction bases with no gene match: 4. The CDR3 protein is CASSLTSGGNSYNEQFF. CDR3 sequence (DNA): TGTGCCAGCAGCTTAACTAGCGGGGGGAATTCCTACAATGAGCAGTTCTTC.

This clone has a handful of counts. The V and J genes are TRBV5-5 and TRBJ1-2, with D perhaps matching TRBD1 (5 bases). The V gene lost 0 bases and the J gene lost 8 bases, with 14 bases spanning the gap. CDR1 is SGHKS and CDR2 is YYEKEE in the germline V gene (reference sequence). This CDR3 has 14 amino acids. The CDR3 loop is CASSLVGAGYGYTF. DNA of the CDR3: TGTGCCAGCAGCTTGGTAGGGGCAGGGTACGGCTACACCTTC.

A word on this clone: The same CDR3 arises from other DNA sequences in this sample as well. The J gene is TRBJ1-2, the V gene TRBV5-6; D perhaps matches TRBD1 (6 bases). Per the germline V gene, CDR1 is SGHDT and CDR2 is YYEEEE. V lost 0 bases and J 6 bases, leaving 12 bases between the germline ends. The CDR3 runs 14 residues. The CDR3 region is CASSLVGQGNGYTF. CDR3 nucleotide sequence: TGTGCCAGCAGCTTGGTGGGGCAGGGGAATGGCTACACCTTC.

The chain couples TRBV28 to TRBJ2-2; 7 bases align to TRBD2. The CDR3 consists of 15 residues. The J segment lost 4 bases and the V segment lost 7 bases, leaving 9 bases of the junction unmatched. In germline, CDR1 is MDHEN, CDR2 SYDVKM. The CDR3 bases are TGTGCCAGCAAGACGGCCTGGGGGGGCACCGGGGAGCTGTTTTTT. It translates to CASKTAWGGTGELFF.

The chain carries TRBV10-1 and TRBJ2-1, with a tentative D call TRBD1 (5 bases). The CDR3 spans 14 residues. V shed 3 bases and J shed 3 bases, with 9 bases lying between them. Germline lookup yields CDR1 WNHNN and CDR2 SYGVQD (reference sequence). CDR3 bases: TGCGCCAGCAGTGAAAACCAGGGCTACAATGAGCAGTTCTTC. This codes for CASSENQGYNEQFF.

The chain combines TRBV10-2 with TRBJ2-3, with 9 nucleotides matching TRBD2. CDR1 is WSHSY, CDR2 SAAADI, per germline. Losses at the gene ends were 7 bases for V and 1 base for J; bases not matched to a gene: 6. The CDR3 consists of 15 residues. CDR3 sequence reads: CASTGTSLGTDTQYF. The DNA for the CDR3 is TGCGCCAGCACTGGGACTAGCCTGGGCACAGATACGCAGTATTTT.

This chain connects TRBV4-1 to TRBJ1-1; possibly TRBD1 for D (5 bases). Trimming stripped 0 bases from V and 3 bases from J, with 11 bases between. Germline V gene sequence: CDR1 MGHRA, CDR2 YSYEKL. The CDR3 runs to 15 residues. CDR3 coding DNA: TGCGCCAGCAGCCAAGAATCCAGGGCTGACACTGAAGCTTTCTTT. The encoded protein is CASSQESRADTEAFF.

This rearrangement joins TRBV7-9 to TRBJ2-7, with 7 bases aligning to TRBD1. Trimming cost V 4 bases and J 3 bases; bases outside gene matches: 3. Germline-derived CDR1 and CDR2 are SEHNR and FQNEAQ (reference sequence). The CDR3 extends over 13 amino acids. The chain's CDR3 is CASSSGQVYEQYF. The CDR3 DNA follows: TGTGCCAGCAGCTCCGGACAGGTCTACGAGCAGTACTTC.

This clone was found once. V and J are TRBV9 and TRBJ2-2; possible D gene TRBD1, 6 bases. The CDR3 covers 17 residues. V gave up 3 bases and J gave up 6 bases, with 21 bases separating them. Germline CDR1 and CDR2: SGDLS and YYNGEE. CDR3 in amino acids: CASSDPWGHTVPGELFF. The CDR3 nucleotides read TGTGCCAGCAGCGACCCTTGGGGACATACGGTCCCCGGGGAGCTGTTTTTT. Supplemented by reference TRBV9 and TRBJ2-2, the full variable domain reads DSGVTQTPKHLITATGQRVTLRCSPRSGDLSVYWYQQSLDQGLQFLIQYYNGEERAKGNILERFSAQQFPDLHSELNLSSLELGDSALYFCASSDPWGHTVPGELFFGEGSRLTVL.

This CDR3 reads CASSLTGAFNYGYTF. CDR3 coding DNA: TGTGCCAGCAGCTTGACAGGGGCCTTTAACTATGGCTACACCTTC. The chain joins TRBV7-9 to TRBJ1-2, with TRBD1 identical over 8 bases. CDR3 length: 15 residues. Germline CDR1 and CDR2: SEHNR and FQNEAQ (reference sequence). Losses at the gene ends were 3 bases for V and 1 base for J; bases not matched to a gene: 4.

This CDR3 is CASGRTPDGGATYNEQFF. The CDR3 DNA is TGTGCTAGTGGTCGGACTCCTGACGGGGGGGCTACCTACAATGAGCAGTTCTTC. This chain joins TRBV12-5 and TRBJ2-1, with TRBD2 matching over 8 bases. The CDR3 totals 18 residues. V dropped 5 bases and J dropped 2; count of bases not matched to a gene: 14. Germline lookup yields CDR1 LGHNT and CDR2 FRNRAP.

V gene TRBV3-1 (or the pseudogene TRBV3-2) combines with J gene TRBJ1-5; D perhaps matches TRBD1 (6 bases). This CDR3 contains 15 residues. V gave up 4 bases and J gave up 0 bases, with 10 bases separating them. Germline V gene lookup returns CDR1 LGHDT and CDR2 YNNKEL (reference sequence). CDR3: CASSRGQLSNQPQHF. DNA of the CDR3: TGTGCCAGCAGCCGTGGACAGCTTAGCAATCAGCCCCAGCATTTT.

The gene calls are TRBV6-5 and TRBJ1-6, with D perhaps matching TRBD1 (6 bases). Germline CDR1 MNHEY, CDR2 SVGAGI. Deletions cut 10 bases from V and 3 bases from J, with 16 bases between. This CDR3 is 15 amino acids long. The CDR3 sequence: CATLDDRRYNSPLHF. Here the CDR3 DNA reads TGTGCCACCTTAGACGACAGGCGCTATAATTCACCCCTCCACTTT.

The genes are TRBV18 and TRBJ1-5; tentatively, D is TRBD1 (5 bases). V lost 6 bases to trimming and J lost 4 bases, with 16 bases between them. Per germline, CDR1 KGHSH and CDR2 LQKENI. The CDR3 consists of 15 residues. CDR3 amino acids: CASSREGVGNQPQHF. The CDR3 nucleotides are TGTGCCAGCTCGCGCGAAGGGGTTGGGAATCAGCCCCAGCATTTT. The variable domain in full, completed from reference TRBV18 and TRBJ1-5, reads NAGVMQNPRHLVRRRGQEARLRCSPMKGHSHVYWYRQLPEEGLKFMVYLQKENIIDESGMPKERFSAEFPKEGPSILRIQQVVRGDSAAYFCASSREGVGNQPQHFGDGTRLSIL.

V gene TRBV27 combines with J gene TRBJ1-4; tentatively, D is TRBD1 (6 bases). The CDR3 extends over 14 amino acids. CDR1 is MNHEY and CDR2 is SMNVEV in the germline V gene (reference sequence). Deletions cut 6 bases from V and 6 bases from J, with 14 bases between. CDR3 sequence: CASRLTGLYEKLFF. In DNA, the CDR3 is TGTGCCAGCAGACTGACAGGATTGTATGAAAAACTGTTTTTT.